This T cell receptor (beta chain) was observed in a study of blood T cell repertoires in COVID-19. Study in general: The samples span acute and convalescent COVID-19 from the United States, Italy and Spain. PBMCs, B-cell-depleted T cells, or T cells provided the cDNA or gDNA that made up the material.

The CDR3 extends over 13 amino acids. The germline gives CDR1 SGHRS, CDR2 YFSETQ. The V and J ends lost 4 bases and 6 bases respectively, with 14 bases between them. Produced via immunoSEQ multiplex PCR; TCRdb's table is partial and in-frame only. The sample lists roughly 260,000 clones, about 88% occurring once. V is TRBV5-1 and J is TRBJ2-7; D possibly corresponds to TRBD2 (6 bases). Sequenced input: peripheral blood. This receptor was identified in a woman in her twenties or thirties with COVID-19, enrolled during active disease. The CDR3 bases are TGCGCCAGCAGCGACTTTGGGGGAGGCGAGCAGTACTTC. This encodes CASSDFGGGEQYF.